This record concerns one TCR beta chain sequence. Antigen: not known. Some second doses came at about 4 weeks and others at about 12 weeks; these were pooled. The source of the sample is a study of T cell responses to AZD1222 COVID-19 vaccine. Profiling relied on immunoSEQ multiplex PCR, and the TCRdb table lists in-frame clones only, not all of them. Of about 48,000 clones in the sample, about 91% were seen once. Overall study findings and caveats: Two AZD1222 administrations were followed by greater Spike-specific TCR breadth and depth. Reports indicate that nearly half of spike-specific TCRs are directed at unmutated variant regions.

Sequenced here: peripheral blood, sampled 28 days after the second AZD1222 dose. This clonotype was obtained from an adult who received the AZD1222 COVID-19 vaccine.

The CDR3 DNA is TGTGCCAGCAGTATCAGGGGGCCTGGAAACACCATATATTTT. This codes for CASSIRGPGNTIYF. The rearrangement uses TRBV7-9 and TRBJ1-3, with TRBD1 matching over 8 bases. CDR3 length: 14 residues. Germline CDR1 and CDR2: SEHNR and FQNEAQ (reference sequence). V gave up 6 bases and J gave up 2 bases; unmatched junction bases: 3. Full variable domain (rest looked up from reference TRBV7-9 and TRBJ1-3): DTGVSQNPRHKITKRGQNVTFRCDPISEHNRLYWYRQTLGQGPEFLTYFQNEAQLEKSRLLSDRFSAERPKGSFSTLEIQRTEQGDSAMYLCASSIRGPGNTIYFGEGSWLTVV.